This note documents a single T cell receptor beta chain sequence. Method: immunoSEQ multiplex PCR; TCRdb's copy keeps in-frame clones and lacks some. The data contain about 180,000 clones, 85% to 90% of them singletons. This CDR3 contains 14 residues. CDR1 is SQVTM and CDR2 is ANQGSEA in the germline V gene. V shed 4 bases and J 7 bases; nucleotides not matched to a gene: 12. This record comes from a study of T cell responses to AZD1222 COVID-19 vaccine. This chain joins TRBV29-1 and TRBJ1-2; 7 bases are shared with TRBD1. This receptor was taken from an adult in good health. Sample: peripheral blood, taken on day 0 of AZD1222 vaccination. CDR3 sequence reads: CSVGVTGIHSGYTF. For the CDR3, the DNA is TGCAGCGTTGGCGTGACAGGGATACATAGTGGCTACACCTTC.